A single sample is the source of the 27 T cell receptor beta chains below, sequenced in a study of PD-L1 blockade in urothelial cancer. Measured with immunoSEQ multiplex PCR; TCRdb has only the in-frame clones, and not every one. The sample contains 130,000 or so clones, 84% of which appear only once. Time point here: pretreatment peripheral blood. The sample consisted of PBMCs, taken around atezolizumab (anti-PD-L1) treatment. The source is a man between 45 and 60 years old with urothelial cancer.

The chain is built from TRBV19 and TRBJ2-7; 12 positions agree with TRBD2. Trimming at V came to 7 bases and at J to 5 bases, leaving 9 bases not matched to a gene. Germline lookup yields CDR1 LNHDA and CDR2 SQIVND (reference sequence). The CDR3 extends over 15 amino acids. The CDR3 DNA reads TGTGCCAGTAAGGGAACTAGCGGGAGGAAAAACGAGCAGTACTTC. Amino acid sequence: CASKGTSGRKNEQYF.

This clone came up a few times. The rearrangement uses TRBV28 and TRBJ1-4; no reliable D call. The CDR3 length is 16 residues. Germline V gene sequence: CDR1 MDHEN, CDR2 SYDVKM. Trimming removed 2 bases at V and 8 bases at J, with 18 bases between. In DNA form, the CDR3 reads TGTGCCAGCAGTTTACACACACTTTCGGCGGGCGAAAAACTGTTTTTT. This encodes CASSLHTLSAGEKLFF.

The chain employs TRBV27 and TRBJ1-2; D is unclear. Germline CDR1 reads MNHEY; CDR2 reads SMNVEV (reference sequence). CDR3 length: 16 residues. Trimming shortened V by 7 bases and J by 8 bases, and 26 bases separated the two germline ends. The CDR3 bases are TGTGCCAGCACCCCGGAGGTTACCGGAACCCTATACGGCTACACCTTC. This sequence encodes CASTPEVTGTLYGYTF.

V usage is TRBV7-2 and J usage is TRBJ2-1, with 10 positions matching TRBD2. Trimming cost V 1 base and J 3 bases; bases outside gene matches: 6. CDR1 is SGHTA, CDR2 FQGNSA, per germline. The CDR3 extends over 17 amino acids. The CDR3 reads CASSLVGGTSVYNEQFF. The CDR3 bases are TGTGCCAGCAGCTTAGTTGGGGGGACTAGCGTCTACAATGAGCAGTTCTTC.

The CDR3 loop reads CSVEVGGKGAENEQYF. The CDR3 DNA reads as TGCAGCGTTGAAGTCGGTGGAAAGGGGGCCGAAAACGAGCAGTACTTC. The chain uses TRBV29-1 and TRBJ2-5, with 7 nucleotides matching TRBD1. The J call may be incorrect, as the DNA end agrees better with TRBJ2-7. Per germline, CDR1 SQVTM and CDR2 ANQGSEA. The CDR3 totals 16 residues.

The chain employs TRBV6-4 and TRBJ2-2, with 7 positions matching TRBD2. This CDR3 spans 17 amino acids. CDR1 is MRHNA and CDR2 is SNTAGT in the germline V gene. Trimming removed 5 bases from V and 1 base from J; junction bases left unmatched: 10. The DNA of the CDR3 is TGTGCCAGCAGTCGTAGAAGCGGGATCTTGAACACCGGGGAGCTGTTTTTT. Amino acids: CASSRRSGILNTGELFF.

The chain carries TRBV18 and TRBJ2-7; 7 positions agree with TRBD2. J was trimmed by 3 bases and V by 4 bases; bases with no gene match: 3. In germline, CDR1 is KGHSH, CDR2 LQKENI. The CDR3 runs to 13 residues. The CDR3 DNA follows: TGTGCCAGCTCACAGTCTAGCGGCTACGAGCAGTACTTC. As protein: CASSQSSGYEQYF.

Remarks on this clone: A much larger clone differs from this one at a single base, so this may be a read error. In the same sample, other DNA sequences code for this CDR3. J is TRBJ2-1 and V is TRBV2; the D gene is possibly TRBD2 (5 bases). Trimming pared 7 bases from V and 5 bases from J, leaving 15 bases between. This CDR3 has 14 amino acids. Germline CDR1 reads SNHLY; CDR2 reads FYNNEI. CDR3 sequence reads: CASIPLAGHNEQFF. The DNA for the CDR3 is TGTGCCAGCATTCCCCTAGCAGGCCACAATGAGCAGTTCTTC. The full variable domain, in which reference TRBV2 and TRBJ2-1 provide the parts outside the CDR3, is EPEVTQTPSHQVTQMGQEVILRCVPISNHLYFYWYRQILGQKVEFLVSFYNNEISEKSEIFDDQFSVERPDGSNFTLKIRSTKLEDSAMYFCASIPLAGHNEQFFGPGTRLTVL.

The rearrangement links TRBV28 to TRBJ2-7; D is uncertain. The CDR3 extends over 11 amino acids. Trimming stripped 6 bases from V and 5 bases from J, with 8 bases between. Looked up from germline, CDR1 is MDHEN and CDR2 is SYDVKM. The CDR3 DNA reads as TGTGCCAGCAGCCCCCTCCACGAGCAGTACTTC. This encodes CASSPLHEQYF.

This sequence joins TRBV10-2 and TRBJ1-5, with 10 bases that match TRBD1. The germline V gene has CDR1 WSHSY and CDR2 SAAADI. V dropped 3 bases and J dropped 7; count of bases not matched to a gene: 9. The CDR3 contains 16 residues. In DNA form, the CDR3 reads TGCGCCAGCAGTGATCCGGGACAGGGGCAAGAACAGCCCCAGCATTTT. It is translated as CASSDPGQGQEQPQHF.

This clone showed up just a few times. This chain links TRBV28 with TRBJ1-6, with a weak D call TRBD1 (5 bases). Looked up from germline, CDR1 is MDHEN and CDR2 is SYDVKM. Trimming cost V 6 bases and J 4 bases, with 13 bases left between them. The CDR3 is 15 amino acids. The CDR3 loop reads CASRLRQPYNSPLHF. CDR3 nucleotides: TGTGCCAGCAGGCTGAGACAGCCATATAATTCACCCCTCCACTTT.

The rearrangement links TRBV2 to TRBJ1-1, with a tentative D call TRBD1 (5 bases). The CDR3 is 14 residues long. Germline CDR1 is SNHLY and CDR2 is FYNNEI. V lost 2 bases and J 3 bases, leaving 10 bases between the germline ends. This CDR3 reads CASSESARDTEAFF. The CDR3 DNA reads TGTGCCAGCAGTGAATCAGCCAGGGACACTGAAGCTTTCTTT.

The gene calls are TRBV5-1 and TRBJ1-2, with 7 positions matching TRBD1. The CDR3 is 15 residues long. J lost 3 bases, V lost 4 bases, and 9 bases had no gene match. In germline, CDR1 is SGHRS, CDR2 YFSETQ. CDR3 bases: TGCGCCAGCAGCAGTACAGGGGCCGGTCACTATGGCTACACCTTC. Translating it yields CASSSTGAGHYGYTF.

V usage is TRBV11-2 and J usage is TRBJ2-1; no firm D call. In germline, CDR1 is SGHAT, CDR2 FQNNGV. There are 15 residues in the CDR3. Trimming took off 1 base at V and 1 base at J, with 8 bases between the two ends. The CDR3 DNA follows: TGTGCCAGCAGCTTAGGGTCGGTATCCTACAATGAGCAGTTCTTC. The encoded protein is CASSLGSVSYNEQFF.

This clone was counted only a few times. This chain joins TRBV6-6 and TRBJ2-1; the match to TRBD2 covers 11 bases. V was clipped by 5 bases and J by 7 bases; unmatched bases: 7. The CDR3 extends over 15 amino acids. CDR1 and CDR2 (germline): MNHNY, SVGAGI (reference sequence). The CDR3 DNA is TGTGCCAGCAGTCGGACTAGCGGGCCGGGGAATGAGCAGTTCTTC. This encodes CASSRTSGPGNEQFF.

The CDR3 here is CAISGGGELFF. CDR3 nucleotide sequence: TGTGCCATCAGTGGAGGAGGGGAGCTGTTTTTT. This chain joins TRBV10-3 and TRBJ2-2; D is unresolved. The germline V gene encodes CDR1 ENHRY and CDR2 SYGVKD. V shed 4 bases and J shed 8 bases, with 5 bases lying between them. The CDR3 is 11 residues long.

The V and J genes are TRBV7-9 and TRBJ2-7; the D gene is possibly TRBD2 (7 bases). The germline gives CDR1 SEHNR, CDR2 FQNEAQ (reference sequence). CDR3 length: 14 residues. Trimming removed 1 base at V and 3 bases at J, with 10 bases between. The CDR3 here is CASSLGGGGYEQYF. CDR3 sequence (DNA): TGTGCCAGCAGCTTAGGAGGGGGGGGCTACGAGCAGTACTTC. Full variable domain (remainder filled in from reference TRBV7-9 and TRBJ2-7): DTGVSQNPRHKITKRGQNVTFRCDPISEHNRLYWYRQTLGQGPEFLTYFQNEAQLEKSRLLSDRFSAERPKGSFSTLEIQRTEQGDSAMYLCASSLGGGGYEQYFGPGTRLTVT.

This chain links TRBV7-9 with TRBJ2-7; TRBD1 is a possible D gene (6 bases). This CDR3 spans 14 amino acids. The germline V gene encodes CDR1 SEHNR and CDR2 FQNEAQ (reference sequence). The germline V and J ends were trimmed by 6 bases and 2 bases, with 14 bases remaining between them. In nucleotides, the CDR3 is TGTGCCAGCAGACTGGGGGCGGAACCCTACGAGCAGTACTTC. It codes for CASRLGAEPYEQYF.

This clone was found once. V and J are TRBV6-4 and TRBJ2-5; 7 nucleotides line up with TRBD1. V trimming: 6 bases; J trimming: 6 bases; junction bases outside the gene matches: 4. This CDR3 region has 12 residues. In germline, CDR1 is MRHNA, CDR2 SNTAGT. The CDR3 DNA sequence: TGTGCCAGCAGAAAACAGGGGAAGACCCAGTACTTC. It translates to CASRKQGKTQYF.

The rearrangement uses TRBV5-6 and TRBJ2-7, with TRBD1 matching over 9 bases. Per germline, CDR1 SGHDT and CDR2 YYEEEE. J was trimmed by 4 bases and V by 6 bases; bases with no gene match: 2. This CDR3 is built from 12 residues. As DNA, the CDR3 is TGTGCCAGCACCGGACAGGGGTACGAGCAGTACTTC. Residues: CASTGQGYEQYF.

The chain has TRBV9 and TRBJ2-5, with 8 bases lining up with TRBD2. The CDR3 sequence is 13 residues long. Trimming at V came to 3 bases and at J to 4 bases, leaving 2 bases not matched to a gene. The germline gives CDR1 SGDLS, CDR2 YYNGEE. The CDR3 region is CASSESGRETQYF. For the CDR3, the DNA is TGTGCCAGCAGCGAAAGCGGGAGAGAGACCCAGTACTTC.

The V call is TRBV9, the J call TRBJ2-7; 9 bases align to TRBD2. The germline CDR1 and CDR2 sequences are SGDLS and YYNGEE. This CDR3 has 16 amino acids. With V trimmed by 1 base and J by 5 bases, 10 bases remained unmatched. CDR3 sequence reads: CASSVWAGGRLNEQYF. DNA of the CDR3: TGTGCCAGCAGCGTATGGGCGGGAGGGCGATTAAACGAGCAGTACTTC. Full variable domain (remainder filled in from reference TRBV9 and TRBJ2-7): DSGVTQTPKHLITATGQRVTLRCSPRSGDLSVYWYQQSLDQGLQFLIQYYNGEERAKGNILERFSAQQFPDLHSELNLSSLELGDSALYFCASSVWAGGRLNEQYFGPGTRLTVT.

CDR3 DNA: TGTGCCAGCAGTACATGGACAGTTAACTACGAGCAGTACTTC. Its translation: CASSTWTVNYEQYF. The rearrangement joins TRBV28 to TRBJ2-7, with D tentatively TRBD1 (6 bases). V dropped 5 bases and J dropped 3 bases, with 14 bases sitting between them. This CDR3 has 14 residues. CDR1 and CDR2 (germline): MDHEN, SYDVKM.

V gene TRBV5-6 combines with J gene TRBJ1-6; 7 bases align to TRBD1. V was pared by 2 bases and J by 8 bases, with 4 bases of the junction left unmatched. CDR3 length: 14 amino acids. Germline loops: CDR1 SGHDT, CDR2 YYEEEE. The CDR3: CASSLQGLYSPLHF. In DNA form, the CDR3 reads TGTGCCAGCAGCTTACAGGGGCTTTATTCACCCCTCCACTTT.

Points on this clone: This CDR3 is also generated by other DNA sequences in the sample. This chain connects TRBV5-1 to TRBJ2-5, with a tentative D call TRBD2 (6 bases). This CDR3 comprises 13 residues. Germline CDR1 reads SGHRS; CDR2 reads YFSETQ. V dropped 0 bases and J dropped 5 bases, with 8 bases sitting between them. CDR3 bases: TGCGCCAGCAGCTTGGGACTAGGGGAGACCCAGTACTTC. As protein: CASSLGLGETQYF.

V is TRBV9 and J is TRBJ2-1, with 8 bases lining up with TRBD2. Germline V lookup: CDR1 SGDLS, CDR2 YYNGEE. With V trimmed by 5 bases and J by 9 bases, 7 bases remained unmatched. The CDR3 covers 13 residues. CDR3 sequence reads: CASRPAGVGEQFF. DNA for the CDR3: TGTGCCAGCAGGCCAGCGGGAGTGGGTGAGCAGTTCTTC.

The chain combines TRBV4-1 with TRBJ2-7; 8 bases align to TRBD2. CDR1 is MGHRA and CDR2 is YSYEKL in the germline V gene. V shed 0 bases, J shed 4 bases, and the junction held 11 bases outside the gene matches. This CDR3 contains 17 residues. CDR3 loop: CASSQEAISGMAYEQYF. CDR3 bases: TGCGCCAGCAGCCAAGAAGCCATTAGCGGGATGGCTTACGAGCAGTACTTC.